Presented here are 14 T cell receptor beta chains from one specimen sequenced in a study of Ad26.COV2.S vaccination and SARS-CoV-2 variants. Assay used: immunoSEQ multiplex PCR; TCRdb lists only in-frame clones, some missing. The sample has 440,000 or so clones; around 92% are singletons. Regarding treatment: some 19 received Ad26.COV2.S at low or high dose, single or two shots; about 5 received placebo; per-sample allocation not given. Sampling was performed 63 days after the first vaccine or placebo injection. The sequencing used peripheral blood, collected in a trial of Ad26.COV2.S vaccine versus placebo. Receptors originate from a person between 18 and 60 years old who received the Ad26.COV2.S COVID-19 vaccine or a placebo.

V usage is TRBV7-2 and J usage is TRBJ1-2; TRBD1 aligns across 7 bases. The germline V gene has CDR1 SGHTA and CDR2 FQGNSA. CDR3 size: 17 residues. J gave up 5 bases and V 5 bases, and 17 bases lay outside the gene matches. CDR3 coding DNA: TGTGCCAGCAGCCGCGGGGACAGAAACAATTGGGTTTATGGCTACACCTTC. This sequence encodes CASSRGDRNNWVYGYTF.

This chain joins TRBV11-2 and TRBJ2-1; TRBD2 aligns across 7 bases. The germline V gene encodes CDR1 SGHAT and CDR2 FQNNGV. With V trimmed by 3 bases and J by 9 bases, 5 bases remained unmatched. CDR3 length: 13 amino acids. This chain's CDR3 is CASSLSAGVEQFF. The CDR3 nucleotides read TGTGCCAGCAGCTTGTCTGCGGGGGTTGAGCAGTTCTTC.

The chain recombines TRBV27 with TRBJ2-2, with a possible D match to TRBD2 (7 bases). Trimming took off 4 bases at V and 7 bases at J, with 22 bases between the two ends. The CDR3 length is 17 residues. The germline V gene encodes CDR1 MNHEY and CDR2 SMNVEV (reference sequence). CDR3 nucleotide sequence: TGTGCCAGCAGTTCCCCCCAGAGGGCGGGGGCGGACGGGGAGCTGTTTTTT. Protein sequence: CASSSPQRAGADGELFF.

V and J are TRBV4-3 and TRBJ1-4; no firm D call. The germline V and J ends were trimmed by 0 bases and 3 bases, with 11 bases remaining between them. The CDR3 length is 16 residues. CDR1 LGHNA and CDR2 YSLEER come from the germline V gene. The CDR3 is CASSQEVRTPNEKLFF. CDR3 coding DNA: TGCGCCAGCAGCCAAGAAGTCCGGACCCCTAATGAAAAACTGTTTTTT.

For the CDR3, the DNA is TGTGCTAGTGGTTTGGTACTTTGGGGCAGGGGAGGGGTGGAGACCCAGTACTTC. Residues: CASGLVLWGRGGVETQYF. The rearrangement uses TRBV12-5 and TRBJ2-5; TRBD2 is a possible D gene (7 bases). The germline CDR1 and CDR2 sequences are LGHNT and FRNRAP. CDR3 length: 18 amino acids. V shed 0 bases and J shed 5 bases, with 22 bases lying between them.

This sequence joins TRBV6-5 and TRBJ1-2, with 7 bases identical to TRBD1. Germline trimming cut 8 bases from V and 8 bases from J; bases unmatched to any gene: 5. CDR3 length equals 11 residues. Germline-derived CDR1 and CDR2 are MNHEY and SVGAGI. The CDR3 coding sequence is TGTGCCAGCCGCACAGGGGACGGCTACACCTTC. Its translation is CASRTGDGYTF.

The chain carries TRBV7-9 and TRBJ2-3; 9 bases line up with TRBD1. CDR3 size: 18 residues. The germline V gene has CDR1 SEHNR and CDR2 FQNEAQ (reference sequence). V was clipped by 2 bases and J by 3 bases; unmatched bases: 12. CDR3 DNA: TGTGCCAGCAGCTTAAGGTGGGGACAGGGTAGGTCGACAGATACGCAGTATTTT. Its protein product is CASSLRWGQGRSTDTQYF.

This chain connects TRBV19 to TRBJ1-5, with D possibly being TRBD1 (5 bases). Trimming cost V 3 bases and J 4 bases, with 16 bases left between them. The CDR3 extends over 16 amino acids. From germline, CDR1 is LNHDA and CDR2 SQIVND (reference sequence). For the CDR3, the DNA is TGTGCCAGTAGTATCCCCAACAGACAGAAAAATCAGCCCCAGCATTTT. The encoded protein is CASSIPNRQKNQPQHF.

The V and J genes are TRBV19 and TRBJ1-2; no clear D. This CDR3 comprises 13 residues. Trimming shortened V by 1 base and J by 1 base, and 4 bases separated the two germline ends. The V gene's germline CDR1 is LNHDA and CDR2 SQIVND (reference sequence). CDR3 loop: CASSIGNNYGYTF. The CDR3 DNA is TGTGCCAGTAGTATAGGCAATAACTATGGCTACACCTTC.

The chain couples TRBV7-8 to TRBJ1-1; D remains unclear. Germline V gene data show CDR1 as SGHVS and CDR2 as FQNEAQ. V lost 4 bases to trimming and J lost 7 bases, with 19 bases between them. This CDR3 comprises 15 residues. DNA of the CDR3: TGTGCCAGCAGCTACGGGAGTCCCTCTCATGGTGAAGCTTTCTTT. This gives the protein CASSYGSPSHGEAFF.

As to this clone: Other nucleotide sequences from this sample produce the same CDR3. The chain combines TRBV27 with TRBJ2-7; D is unclear. Trimming removed 3 bases from V and 1 base from J, with 7 bases in between. CDR3 size: 13 residues. Germline CDR1 MNHEY, CDR2 SMNVEV (reference sequence). The CDR3 spells CASSFDRSYEQYF. CDR3 nucleotide sequence: TGTGCCAGCAGTTTTGACCGATCCTACGAGCAGTACTTC.

J is TRBJ2-7 and V is TRBV11-3; 7 positions match TRBD1. Trimming at V came to 5 bases and at J to 5 bases, leaving 12 bases not matched to a gene. The CDR3 is 15 residues long. Germline CDR1 reads SGHNT; CDR2 reads YENEEA. The CDR3 DNA is TGTGCCAGCAGCCCCCCGACCGGAACAGGGGACGAGCAGTACTTC. Translating it yields CASSPPTGTGDEQYF.

V is TRBV4-2 and J is TRBJ2-5, with D perhaps matching TRBD2 (6 bases). CDR1 is LGHNA and CDR2 is YNFKEQ in the germline V gene. CDR3 size: 16 residues. Trimming removed 4 bases at V and 2 bases at J, with 17 bases between. This chain's CDR3 is CASSLGLAGKQETQYF. Written as DNA, the CDR3 is TGTGCCAGCAGCCTTGGTCTTGCGGGGAAACAAGAGACCCAGTACTTC.

The chain couples TRBV4-2 to TRBJ2-5; D may be TRBD2 (6 bases). Between the trimmed V and J ends, which lost 0 bases and 0 bases, there was a span of 8 bases. The CDR3 consists of 15 residues. Germline CDR1 reads LGHNA; CDR2 reads YNFKEQ. The CDR3 region is CASSQDWGDQETQYF. The CDR3 bases are TGTGCCAGCAGCCAAGATTGGGGGGACCAAGAGACCCAGTACTTC.